Presented here are 3 T cell receptor beta chains from one specimen sequenced in a study of T cell repertoires in aging, cancer and after chemotherapy. Multiplex touch-down PCR with TRB-A/B primers amplified rearranged V-D-J TRB sequences. One entry per CDR3 protein, called by TCRdb with MiXCR from the multiplex PCR reads. The table has around 4,000 distinct CDR3 sequences, over 25% seen once. Amplification of TCR beta used genomic DNA extracted from peripheral blood. Sequencing was performed on blood. Every receptor here comes from a human donor in good health.

By share, this clonotype ranks as medium-sized. This chain links TRBV19 with TRBJ2-1, with D perhaps TRBD1 (7 bases). V was shortened by 7 bases and J by 9 bases, with 25 bases between the two germline ends. This CDR3 contains 16 residues. CDR1 and CDR2 (germline): LNHDA, SQIVND (reference sequence). The DNA of the CDR3 is TGTGCCAGTACTGCGCCGCGGGCAGGGGGGTCCGGTGAGCAGTTCTTC. Its protein is CASTAPRAGGSGEQFF.

This chain links TRBV19 with TRBJ2-3; no clear D gene. Germline loops: CDR1 LNHDA, CDR2 SQIVND (reference sequence). The CDR3 spans 11 residues. The V and J ends lost 3 bases and 4 bases respectively, with 2 bases between them. The CDR3 is CASSMADTQYF. For the CDR3, the DNA is TGTGCCAGTAGTATGGCAGATACGCAGTATTTT.

In its sample, this clonotype is medium-sized. This chain uses TRBV19 with TRBJ2-5, with D perhaps TRBD1 or TRBD2 (5 bases each). CDR1 LNHDA and CDR2 SQIVND come from the germline V gene (reference sequence). Trimming took 6 bases from V and 2 from J, leaving 10 bases between them. The length of the CDR3 is 13 residues. Here the CDR3 reads CASRGRPQETQYF. The CDR3 DNA follows: TGTGCCAGTAGGGGACGGCCACAAGAGACCCAGTACTTC. Full variable domain (rest looked up from reference TRBV19 and TRBJ2-5): DGGITQSPKYLFRKEGQNVTLSCEQNLNHDAMYWYRQDPGQGLRLIYYSQIVNDFQKGDIAEGYSVSREKKESFPLTVTSAQKNPTAFYLCASRGRPQETQYFGPGTRLLVL.